This T cell receptor (beta chain) was recovered during a study of blood T cell repertoires in COVID-19. For the study at large: The analysed material was cDNA or gDNA that came from T cells, B-cell-depleted T cells, or PBMCs.

Patients of the Seattle cohort, enrolled during active infection, were followed longitudinally. There are 16 residues in the CDR3. J gave up 1 base and V 2 bases, and 5 bases lay outside the gene matches. CDR1 is LNHNV, CDR2 YYDKDF, per germline (reference sequence). Methods used by the authors: Estimation of nucleated cell counts was performed using reference gene primer amplification. Measured with immunoSEQ multiplex PCR; TCRdb has only the in-frame clones, and not every one. The V and J calls and the clone size are those of that table, but D and trimming were determined from the DNA. There are about 150,000 clones in the sample; approximately 85% occur only once, and 0.63% lies in the top ten.

The V and J genes are TRBV15 and TRBJ1-5; 7 bases are a match to TRBD1. Material: peripheral blood. This receptor was taken from a man in his sixties with COVID-19, enrolled during active disease. The CDR3 region has the DNA TGTGCCACCAGCAGACCTGACAGGGTGAGCAATCAGCCCCAGCATTTT. It encodes CATSRPDRVSNQPQHF. Full variable domain (remainder filled in from reference TRBV15 and TRBJ1-5): DAMVIQNPRYQVTQFGKPVTLSCSQTLNHNVMYWYQQKSSQAPKLLFHYYDKDFNNEADTPDNFQSRRPNTSFCFLDIRSPGLGDTAMYLCATSRPDRVSNQPQHFGDGTRLSIL.